The source of this T cell receptor beta chain is a study of PD-1 blockade in classical Hodgkin lymphoma. The junction had 5 bases not matched to a gene; V was cut back by 5 bases and J by 7 bases. The CDR3 spans 14 residues. Germline CDR1 is SGHTA and CDR2 is FQGNSA. Sample time point: cycle 4 day 1 (C4D1), after 6 weeks of nivolumab. With no exception, relapse followed autologous stem cell transplantation in all patients, and brentuximab vedotin exposure varied. The assay was immunoSEQ multiplex PCR, and TCRdb's table has in-frame clones only and misses some. The table records about 31,000 clones, roughly 87% of them present only once.

The source was peripheral blood mononuclear cells (PBMCs), collected before the fourth cycle of nivolumab. The clonotype comes from a human donor with classical Hodgkin lymphoma. The chain combines TRBV7-2 with TRBJ1-6; 7 positions agree with TRBD1. CDR3 DNA sequence: TGTGCCAGCAGCCGGGACAGCCCAAATTCACCCCTCCACTTT. Its translation is CASSRDSPNSPLHF.